This T cell receptor (beta chain) is from a study of identifying expanded T cells in peripheral blood. General study results and limits: Clone count variance between approximately 2-week samples rose with total template count.

On this clone: No antigen is known for it.

No infections or other immune events were documented during collection. The ends were cut back, 3 bases at V and 1 base at J, with 13 bases in the middle. Looked up from germline, CDR1 is SQVTM and CDR2 is ANQGSEA. CDR3 length equals 14 residues. The table came from immunoSEQ multiplex PCR; TCRdb's copy has only in-frame clones and leaves some out. The repertoire includes roughly 130,000 clones, approximately 86% of them detected once, and more than 7% sits in the top ten. The sequence was obtained from a person aged 18 to 75 in good health. V gene TRBV29-1 combines with J gene TRBJ2-7; TRBD2 might be the D (6 bases). Input material: blood. The CDR3 region is CSVDGSGRSYEQYF. The DNA of the CDR3 is TGCAGCGTTGACGGGAGCGGTAGGTCCTACGAGCAGTACTTC.